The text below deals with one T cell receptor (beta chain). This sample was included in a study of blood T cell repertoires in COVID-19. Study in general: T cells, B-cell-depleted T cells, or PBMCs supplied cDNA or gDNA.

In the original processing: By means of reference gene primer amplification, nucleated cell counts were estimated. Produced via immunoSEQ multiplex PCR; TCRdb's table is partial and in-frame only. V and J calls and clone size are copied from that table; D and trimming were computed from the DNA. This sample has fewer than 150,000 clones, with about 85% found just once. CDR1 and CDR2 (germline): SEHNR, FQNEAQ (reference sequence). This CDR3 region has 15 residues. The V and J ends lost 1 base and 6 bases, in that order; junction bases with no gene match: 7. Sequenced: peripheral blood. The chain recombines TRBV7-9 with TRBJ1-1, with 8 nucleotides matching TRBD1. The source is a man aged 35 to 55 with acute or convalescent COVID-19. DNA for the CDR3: TGTGCCAGCAGCTTAGAGCGGACAGGGCACCCTGAAGCTTTCTTT. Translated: CASSLERTGHPEAFF.